What follows are 5 T cell receptor beta chains derived from one specimen sequenced in a study of blood T cell repertoires in COVID-19. Some clones are missing from TCRdb's copy, which holds only in-frame ones; the method was immunoSEQ multiplex PCR. The sample shows approximately 28,000 clones, 85% to 95% of them seen only once. Sequencing used peripheral blood. These receptors were collected from a woman in her sixties or seventies with COVID-19, enrolled during active disease.

This clone was seen a single time. The rearrangement uses TRBV7-9 and TRBJ2-7, with 10 bases aligning to TRBD2. V was pared by 7 bases and J by 3 bases, with 6 bases of the junction left unmatched. This CDR3 has 14 amino acids. Germline-derived CDR1 and CDR2 are SEHNR and FQNEAQ (reference sequence). The CDR3 reads CASTVAGGLYEQYF. In nucleotides, the CDR3 is TGTGCCAGCACGGTAGCGGGAGGTCTCTACGAGCAGTACTTC.

This rearrangement joins TRBV5-1 to TRBJ2-3, with 9 bases that match TRBD1. J was trimmed by 6 bases and V by 8 bases; bases with no gene match: 10. Germline-derived CDR1 and CDR2 are SGHRS and YFSETQ. The CDR3 contains 14 residues. The CDR3 nucleotides are TGCGCCAGTTCCCTCGGGACAGGGTTTGATACGCAGTATTTT. It codes for CASSLGTGFDTQYF.

V and J are TRBV5-5 and TRBJ2-1; possibly TRBD1 for D (6 bases). CDR3 length equals 14 residues. Germline V gives CDR1 SGHKS, CDR2 YYEKEE (reference sequence). V lost 7 bases and J 0 bases, leaving 11 bases between the germline ends. In DNA, the CDR3 is TGTGCCAGCGTTGACAGGAGCTCCTACAATGAGCAGTTCTTC. It translates to CASVDRSSYNEQFF.

The genes are TRBV30 and TRBJ2-7, with 10 bases that match TRBD1. Losses at the gene ends were 1 base for V and 6 bases for J; bases not matched to a gene: 3. The CDR3 contains 13 residues. Germline V lookup: CDR1 GTSNPN, CDR2 SVGIG (reference sequence). In DNA, the CDR3 is TGTGCCTGGAGTGGGACAGGGGGAATCGAGCAGTACTTC. As protein: CAWSGTGGIEQYF.

V gene TRBV6-5 combines with J gene TRBJ2-1; D possibly corresponds to TRBD2 (6 bases). This CDR3 has 14 residues. V was trimmed by 7 bases and J by 6 bases, leaving 16 bases between them. Germline lookup yields CDR1 MNHEY and CDR2 SVGAGI. CDR3 DNA sequence: TGTGCCAGCACGGCGGGACTGTATATCAATGAGCAGTTCTTC. Amino acids: CASTAGLYINEQFF.